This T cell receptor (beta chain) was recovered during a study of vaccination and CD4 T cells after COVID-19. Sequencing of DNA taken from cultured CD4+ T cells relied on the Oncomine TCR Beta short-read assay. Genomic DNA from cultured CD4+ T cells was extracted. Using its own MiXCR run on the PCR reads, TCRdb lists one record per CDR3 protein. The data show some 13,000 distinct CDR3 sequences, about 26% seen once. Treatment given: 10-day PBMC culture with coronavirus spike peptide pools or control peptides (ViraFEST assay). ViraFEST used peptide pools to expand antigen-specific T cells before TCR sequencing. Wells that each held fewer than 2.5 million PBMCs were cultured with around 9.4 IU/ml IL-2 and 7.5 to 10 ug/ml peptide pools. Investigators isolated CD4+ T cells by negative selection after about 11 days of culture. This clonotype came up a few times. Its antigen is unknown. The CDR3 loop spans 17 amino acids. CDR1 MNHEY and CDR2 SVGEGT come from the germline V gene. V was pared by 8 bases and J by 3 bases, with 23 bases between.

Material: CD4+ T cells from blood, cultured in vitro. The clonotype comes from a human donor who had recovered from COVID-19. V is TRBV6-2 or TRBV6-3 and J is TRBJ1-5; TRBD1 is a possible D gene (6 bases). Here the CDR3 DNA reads TGTGCCAGCGCGGACAACCTAAGACAGGAGAACAATCAGCCCCAGCATTTT. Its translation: CASADNLRQENNQPQHF.